Each of the 8 T cell receptor beta chains below was sequenced from the same sample in a study of human T cells and chemical hapten exposure. TCRdb independently ran MiXCR on the RACE reads; one entry per CDR3 protein. The repertoire holds 40,000 to 50,000 distinct CDR3 sequences, with over 3.5% as singletons. This sample's time point: patch test 1, 2 weeks after DPC sensitization. Stated treatment: therapeutic diphenylcyclopropenone sensitization with weekly scalp DPC. Total RNA extraction was carried out from unfractionated whole blood. Material: whole blood, obtained in connection with sensitization to the hapten diphenylcyclopropenone (DPC). The receptors here all came from a man between 45 and 60 years old with alopecia areata. Some clones in this sample may be carry-over from other donors' samples.

This clonotype was found many times. DNA of the CDR3: TGTGCCAGCAGTTACTGGGGGGAAGGGGCCAACGTCCTGACTTTC. This sequence encodes CASSYWGEGANVLTF. The chain links TRBV6-2 or TRBV6-3 to TRBJ2-6; tentative D call: TRBD2 (6 bases). V gave up 1 base and J gave up 4 bases, with 8 bases separating them. This CDR3 is 15 amino acids long. The germline CDR1 and CDR2 sequences are MNHEY and SVGEGT.

This clonotype has at least ten counts. This chain joins TRBV20-1 and TRBJ2-3, with 10 bases that match TRBD2. Germline values: CDR1 DFQATT, CDR2 SNEGSKA (reference sequence). With V trimmed by 0 bases and J by 4 bases, 7 bases remained unmatched. CDR3 length: 16 amino acids. CDR3 nucleotide sequence: TGCAGTGCTAGAGATCCCCTAGCGGGAGTGGCAGATACGCAGTATTTT. Its protein is CSARDPLAGVADTQYF.

This clonotype appeared many times. CDR3 bases: TGTGCCATCAGTGAGGGGACGCCGGGAGGCTACACCTTC. This encodes CAISEGTPGGYTF. This chain links TRBV10-3 with TRBJ1-2; D is possibly TRBD1 (5 bases). V was trimmed by 2 bases and J by 8 bases, leaving 12 bases between them. The CDR3 extends over 13 amino acids. In germline, CDR1 is ENHRY, CDR2 SYGVKD.

This clonotype has ten or more counts. This sequence joins TRBV10-3 and TRBJ2-5; D is perhaps TRBD1 (6 bases). Germline loops: CDR1 ENHRY, CDR2 SYGVKD. Trimming removed 10 bases from V and 0 bases from J, with 9 bases in between. This CDR3 has 12 amino acids. The CDR3 DNA sequence: TGTGCCACTACAGGGAACCAAGAGACCCAGTACTTC. Protein sequence: CATTGNQETQYF.

This clonotype was seen many times. The V gene is TRBV6-4, the J gene TRBJ2-1, with 7 bases that match TRBD2. This CDR3 is built from 15 residues. Germline loops: CDR1 MRHNA, CDR2 SNTAGT. V shed 3 bases, J shed 3 bases, and the junction held 5 bases outside the gene matches. The CDR3 spells CASSENLADYNEQFF. The CDR3 DNA sequence: TGTGCCAGCAGTGAAAATCTAGCGGACTACAATGAGCAGTTCTTC.

In its sample, this clonotype is medium-sized. The rearrangement joins TRBV28 to TRBJ1-5; D is unresolved. V dropped 4 bases and J dropped 4 bases, with 17 bases sitting between them. There are 16 residues in the CDR3. CDR1 and CDR2 (germline): MDHEN, SYDVKM. This chain's CDR3 is CASSSLSTELNQPQHF. The CDR3 bases are TGTGCCAGCAGTTCCCTTTCCACAGAACTTAATCAGCCCCAGCATTTT.

This clonotype was recorded at least ten times. The rearrangement joins TRBV6-1 to TRBJ2-3, with TRBD2 matching 13 bases. After removal of 3 bases from V and 7 bases from J, the junction contained 10 bases not matched to a gene. Germline CDR1 is MNHNS and CDR2 is SASEGT. This CDR3 has 17 amino acids. Here the CDR3 reads CASSEREGLAGVYTQYF. The DNA of the CDR3 is TGTGCCAGCAGTGAGAGGGAAGGACTAGCGGGAGTTTATACGCAGTATTTT.

This clonotype occurred many times. J is TRBJ1-5 and V is TRBV2; D call uncertain. This CDR3 contains 14 residues. In germline, CDR1 is SNHLY, CDR2 FYNNEI. V was pared by 2 bases and J by 5 bases, with 10 bases between. The chain's CDR3 is CASSESSEDQPQHF. For the CDR3, the DNA is TGTGCCAGCAGTGAATCTTCAGAGGATCAGCCCCAGCATTTT.